These T cell receptor beta chains were read from a single sample in a study of blood T cell repertoires in COVID-19. Measured with immunoSEQ multiplex PCR; TCRdb has only the in-frame clones, and not every one. Of a few hundred thousand clones in the sample, roughly 86% were seen once. Material: PBMCs or T cells enriched from blood (not recorded which). These TCRs come from a woman aged 45-65 years who had been exposed to COVID-19. CDR3s include the opening cysteine and the closing phenylalanine or tryptophan. Clone size is stated in some rows and not others, as once, few, many or a class when expanded.

v_gene: TRBV4-2
abundance: -
CDR3aa: CASSRGGLAHGELFF

v_gene: TRBV11-2
abundance: once
CDR3aa: CASSLVAGGLYEQYF

v_gene: TRBV6-1
abundance: -
CDR3aa: CASSEGGAWPQHF

v_gene: TRBV30
abundance: -
CDR3aa: CAWRKLAGNNEQFF

v_gene: TRBV6-4
abundance: -
CDR3aa: CASSEAPGYGGYTF

v_gene: TRBV6-5
abundance: -
CDR3aa: CASTQAGEETQYF

v_gene: TRBV6-5
abundance: -
CDR3aa: CASREQGASEKLFF

v_gene: TRBV29-1
abundance: -
CDR3aa: CSVAGAGTEAFF

v_gene: TRBV18
abundance: -
CDR3aa: CASSPTGTYGYTF

v_gene: TRBV6-5
abundance: -
CDR3aa: CASRGWDRGMFEQYF

v_gene: TRBV6-4
abundance: -
CDR3aa: CASREQGVNTGELFF

v_gene: TRBV6-5
abundance: -
CDR3aa: CASSSGQGLYQPQHF

v_gene: TRBV11-2
abundance: -
CDR3aa: CASTRGGFTEAFF

v_gene: TRBV5-1
abundance: -
CDR3aa: CASSSGTNEQFF

v_gene: TRBV2
abundance: -
CDR3aa: CASRKGAGEGYTF

v_gene: TRBV3-1/TRBV3-2
abundance: once
CDR3aa: CASSHGQNTGELFF

v_gene: TRBV28
abundance: -
CDR3aa: CASSLTSSYEQYF

v_gene: TRBV7-2
abundance: -
CDR3aa: CASSPGTSGNEQYF

v_gene: TRBV5-4
abundance: -
CDR3aa: CASSTRTDYSPLHF

v_gene: TRBV2
abundance: -
CDR3aa: CASSEFGGGQQETQYF

v_gene: TRBV28
abundance: -
CDR3aa: CASSTGNRVPYNEQFF

v_gene: TRBV6-5
abundance: -
CDR3aa: CAITSQGSNTEAFF

v_gene: TRBV6-5
abundance: -
CDR3aa: CASSTGARADTQYF